This T cell receptor (beta chain) was identified during a study of cytomegalovirus exposure and HLA in healthy donors. Broader study findings: Several of the most significant clusters were apparently associated with common viral pathogens in a later analysis. Among immune exposure information, only CMV serostatus was available.

PCR primers comprised 60 Vbeta and 13 Jbeta primers. Libraries were prepared by immunoSEQ multiplex PCR; TCRdb keeps only in-frame clonotypes and omits some of them. Here the sample spans tens of thousands of clones, approximately 76% being singletons. About this clone itself: No antigen is known for it.

Germline V gene sequence: CDR1 SGHDT, CDR2 YYEEEE. The V end was cut by 4 bases, the J end by 4 bases, with 6 bases between. There are 12 residues in the CDR3. The receptor comes from a male donor in good health and CMV-seronegative. The chain uses TRBV5-6 and TRBJ2-4; D gene uncertain. The specimen was PBMCs. The CDR3 DNA reads as TGTGCCAGCAGCCTCACTAAAAACATTCAGTACTTC. The encoded protein is CASSLTKNIQYF.